This TCR beta chain was recovered during a study of blood T cell repertoires in COVID-19. Study overall: There were acute and convalescent COVID-19 samples, and they came from the United States, Italy and Spain. The analysed material was cDNA or gDNA that came from T cells, B-cell-depleted T cells, or PBMCs.

This clone showed up just a few times. In the authors' methods: Reference gene primer amplification yielded estimated nucleated cell counts. Generated by immunoSEQ multiplex PCR, the TCRdb table keeps only in-frame clones and is missing some. V, J and clone size were drawn from that table, and D and trimming were deduced from the DNA. This table holds about 200,000 clones, about 80% found once. Germline CDR1 reads LNHDA; CDR2 reads SQIVND (reference sequence). This CDR3 region has 15 residues. V lost 5 bases to trimming and J lost 2 bases; unmatched junction nucleotides: 7. The chain is built from TRBV19 and TRBJ2-3, with 7 bases fitting TRBD1. Sequencing was done on a sample of peripheral blood. The sequence was obtained from a human donor with acute or convalescent COVID-19. The donor label of this sample is uncertain. The CDR3 region has the DNA TGTGCCAGTAGTGATCCGGGACAGCACACAGATACGCAGTATTTT. Its protein product is CASSDPGQHTDTQYF.